The clone carrying this TCR beta chain was observed at least ten times. Uncontrolled infection, other autoimmune disease, pregnancy or lactation led to exclusion. TCR beta CDR3 sequences were amplified from RNA transcripts. First-round RT-PCR targeting the TCR CDR3 was performed with the HTBI primer set. MiXCR, applied by TCRdb to the multiplex PCR reads, yields one record per CDR3 protein. This table holds around 300,000 distinct CDR3 sequences, roughly 15% found once. Germline lookup yields CDR1 KGHDR and CDR2 SFDVKD. The CDR3 extends over 16 amino acids. J gave up 3 bases and V 4 bases, and 6 bases lay outside the gene matches. The data originate from a study of T cells in Graves' hyperthyroidism and ophthalmopathy.

Input material: blood. The sequence was obtained from a woman aged 35 to 49 with Graves' ophthalmopathy. The V call is TRBV24-1, the J call TRBJ2-2; 8 nucleotides match TRBD1. The CDR3 is CATSDPTGAHTGELFF. CDR3 DNA sequence: TGTGCCACCAGTGACCCGACAGGGGCACACACCGGGGAGCTGTTTTTT.